The entry below describes one T cell receptor beta chain. Its antigen is as yet unknown. Time point specified: persistent/refractory GD, antithyroid drugs over 5 years with positive TRAb. Following extraction of RNA from PBMCs, that RNA was used to make the TCR library. The data were obtained in a study of regulatory T cells in long-lasting Graves disease. At the level of the study: Positivity for TSH receptor antibodies plus over 5 years of antithyroid drugs meant persistent Graves' disease. General study points: Persistent Graves' patients had lower TCR diversity than newly diagnosed ones.

Researchers made TCR beta libraries by using iRepertoire HTBI primers and running Arm-PCR on CDR3 regions. TCRdb passed the multiplex PCR reads through MiXCR, listing each CDR3 protein once. The sample holds some 370,000 distinct CDR3 sequences, roughly 20% seen once. The length of the CDR3 is 13 residues. V shed 4 bases and J shed 0 bases, with 7 bases lying between them. Germline CDR1 SQVTM, CDR2 ANQGSEA. Sequencing was performed on peripheral blood mononuclear cells (PBMCs), taken when the disease was refractory, from a patient treated with antithyroid drugs. The chain recombines TRBV29-1 with TRBJ2-1, with a weak D call TRBD2 (5 bases). The receptor was isolated from a woman in her thirties or forties with Graves disease. The CDR3 here is CSVALDSYNEQFF. DNA for the CDR3: TGCAGCGTTGCACTAGACTCCTACAATGAGCAGTTCTTC.